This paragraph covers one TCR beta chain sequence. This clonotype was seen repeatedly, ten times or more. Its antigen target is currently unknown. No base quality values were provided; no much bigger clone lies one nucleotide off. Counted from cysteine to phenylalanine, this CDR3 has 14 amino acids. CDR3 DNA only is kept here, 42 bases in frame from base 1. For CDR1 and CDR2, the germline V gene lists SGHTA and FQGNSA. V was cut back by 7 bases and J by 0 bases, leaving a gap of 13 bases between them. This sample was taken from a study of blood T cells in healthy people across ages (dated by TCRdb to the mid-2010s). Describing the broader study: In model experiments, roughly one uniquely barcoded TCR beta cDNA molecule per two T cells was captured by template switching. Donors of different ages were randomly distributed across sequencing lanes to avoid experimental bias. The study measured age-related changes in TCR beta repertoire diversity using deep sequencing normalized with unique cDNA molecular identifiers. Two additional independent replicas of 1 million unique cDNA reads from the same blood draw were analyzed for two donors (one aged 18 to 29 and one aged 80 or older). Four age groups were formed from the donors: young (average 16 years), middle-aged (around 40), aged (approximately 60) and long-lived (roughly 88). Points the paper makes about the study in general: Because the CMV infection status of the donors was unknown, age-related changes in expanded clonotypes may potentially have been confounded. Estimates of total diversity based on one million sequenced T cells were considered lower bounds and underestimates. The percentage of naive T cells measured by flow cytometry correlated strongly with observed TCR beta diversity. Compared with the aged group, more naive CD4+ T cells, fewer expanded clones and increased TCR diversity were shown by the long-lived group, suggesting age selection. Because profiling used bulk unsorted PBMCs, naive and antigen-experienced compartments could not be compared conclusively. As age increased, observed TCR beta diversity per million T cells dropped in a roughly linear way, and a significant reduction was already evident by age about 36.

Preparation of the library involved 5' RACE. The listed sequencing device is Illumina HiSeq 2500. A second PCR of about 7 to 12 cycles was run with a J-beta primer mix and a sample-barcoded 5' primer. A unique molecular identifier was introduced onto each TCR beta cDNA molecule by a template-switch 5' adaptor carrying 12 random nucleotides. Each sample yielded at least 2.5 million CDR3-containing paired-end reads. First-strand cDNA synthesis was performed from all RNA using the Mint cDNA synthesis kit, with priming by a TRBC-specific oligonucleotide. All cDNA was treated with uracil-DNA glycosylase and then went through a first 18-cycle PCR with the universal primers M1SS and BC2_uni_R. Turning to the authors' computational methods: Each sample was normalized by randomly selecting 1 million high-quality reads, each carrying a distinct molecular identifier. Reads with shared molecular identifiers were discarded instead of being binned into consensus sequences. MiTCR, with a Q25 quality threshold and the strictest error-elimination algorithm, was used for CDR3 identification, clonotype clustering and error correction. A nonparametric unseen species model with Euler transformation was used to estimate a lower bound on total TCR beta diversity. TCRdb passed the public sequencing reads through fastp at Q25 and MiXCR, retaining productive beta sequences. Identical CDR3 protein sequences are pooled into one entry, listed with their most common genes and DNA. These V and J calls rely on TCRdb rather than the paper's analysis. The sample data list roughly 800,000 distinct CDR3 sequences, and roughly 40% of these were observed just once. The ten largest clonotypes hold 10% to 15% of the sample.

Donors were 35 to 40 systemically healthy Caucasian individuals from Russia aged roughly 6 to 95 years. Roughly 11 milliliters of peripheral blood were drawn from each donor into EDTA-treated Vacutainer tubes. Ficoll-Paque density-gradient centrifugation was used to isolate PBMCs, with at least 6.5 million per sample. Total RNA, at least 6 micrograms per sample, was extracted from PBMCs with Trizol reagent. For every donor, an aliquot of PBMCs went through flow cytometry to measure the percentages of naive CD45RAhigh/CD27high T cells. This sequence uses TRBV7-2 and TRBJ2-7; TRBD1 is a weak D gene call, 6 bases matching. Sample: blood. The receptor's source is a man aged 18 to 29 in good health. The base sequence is TGTGCCAGCACACCAGGGGCTCTCTCCTACGAGCAGTACTTC. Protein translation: CASTPGALSYEQYF.